These 22 T cell receptor beta chains originate from one sample sequenced in a study of glioma-infiltrating T cells. The iRepertoire nested amplicon-rescue multiplex PCR amplified TCR alpha and beta CDR3s from RNA. TCRdb re-called the multiplex PCR reads through MiXCR, storing one row per CDR3 protein. The sample has roughly 200,000 distinct CDR3 sequences, 43% seen once. Sequencing input: glioma tissue, nonneoplastic brain tissue, or PBMCs (not recorded which). The origin of the receptors is a human donor with low-grade glioma or glioblastoma, undergoing nonglioma brain surgery, or in good health (not recorded which).

About this clonotype itself: An end of the junction does not agree with germline; a read error may underlie this. The chain has TRBV7-2 and TRBJ2-7, with a weak D call TRBD1 (6 bases). Germline lookup yields CDR1 SGHTA and CDR2 FQGNSA. The length of the CDR3 is 13 residues. The CDR3 DNA reads as TGTGCCGGCAGCTTACAGGGTAGCTACGAGCAGTACTTC. Protein sequence: CAGSLQGSYEQYF.

In this sample, this clonotype turned up a few times. The chain employs TRBV5-1 and TRBJ1-2; TRBD1 matches 7 bases. V gave up 4 bases and J gave up 5 bases; unmatched junction bases: 2. This CDR3 is built from 12 residues. In germline, CDR1 is SGHRS, CDR2 YFSETQ. In nucleotides, the CDR3 is TGCGCCAGCAGCCCGACAGGGTATGGCTACACCTTC. It encodes CASSPTGYGYTF.

On this clonotype itself: Since a much larger clone is just one base distant, this may be a read error. The rearrangement links TRBV6-1 to TRBJ1-5, with 9 nucleotides matching TRBD1. V trimming: 6 bases; J trimming: 11 bases; junction bases outside the gene matches: 8. Germline CDR1 and CDR2: MNHNS and SASEGT. The CDR3 loop spans 13 amino acids. The CDR3 here is CASSHRGLQSQHF. The DNA of the CDR3 is TGTGCCAGCAGCCACAGGGGGCTCCAGTCCCAGCATTTT.

Worth noting for this clonotype: Since a much larger clone is just one base distant, this may be a read error. This chain links TRBV28 with TRBJ2-7; perhaps TRBD1 as D (6 bases). The germline gives CDR1 MDHEN, CDR2 SYDVKM. The V end lost 6 bases, the J end lost 7 bases, and 22 bases lay between the germline ends. The CDR3 covers 15 residues. DNA of the CDR3: TGTGCCAGCAGGCCCGGGACAACAAAAAACCAGGAGCAGTACTTC. It encodes CASRPGTTKNQEQYF. Full variable domain (remainder filled in from reference TRBV28 and TRBJ2-7): DVKVTQSSRYLVKRTGEKVFLECVQDMDHENMFWYRQDPGLGLRLIYFSYDVKMKEKGDIPEGYSVSREKKERFSLILESASTNQTSMYLCASRPGTTKNQEQYFGPGTRLTVT.

This clonotype was seen only a few times. Compared with germline, one end of the junction differs, possibly owing to a read error. This chain joins TRBV3-1 and TRBJ2-1, with 8 bases identical to TRBD1. CDR1 is LGHDT, CDR2 YNNKEL, per germline (reference sequence). The CDR3 is made up of 17 amino acids. The CDR3 protein is CASGQDEAGQGWREQFF. The CDR3 DNA is TGTGCCAGCGGCCAAGATGAAGCCGGACAGGGATGGCGTGAGCAGTTCTTC.

Concerning this clonotype itself: This may come from a read error, since a much larger clone is one base off. This chain uses TRBV20-1 with TRBJ1-6; maybe TRBD1 (5 bases). Germline values: CDR1 DFQATT, CDR2 SNEGSKA (reference sequence). This CDR3 region has 17 residues. CDR3 nucleotides: TGCAGTGCTAGAGAGTGGTTAGGGGCCAGGGTAAATTCACCCATCCACTTT. Its translation is CSAREWLGARVNSPIHF.

Of note for this clonotype: A clone one base away is much larger, so this may be a read error. The rearrangement uses TRBV7-9 and TRBJ1-2; 11 bases map to TRBD1. J gave up 8 bases and V 8 bases, and 10 bases lay outside the gene matches. The CDR3 has 14 residues. CDR1 SEHNR and CDR2 FQNEAQ come from the germline V gene (reference sequence). CDR3 coding DNA: TGTGCCAGCGGCTCCCATGGGACAGGGGGAGGCTACACCTTC. Translation: CASGSHGTGGGYTF.

Worth noting for this clonotype: This could be a read error, since a much larger clone is one nucleotide away. V and J are TRBV27 and TRBJ2-2; the D is unclear. V dropped 3 bases and J dropped 7 bases, with 12 bases sitting between them. CDR3 size: 14 residues. CDR1 MNHEY and CDR2 SMNVEV come from the germline V gene (reference sequence). As DNA, the CDR3 is TGTGCCAGCAGTTTTGGCCCCAGGCGCGGGGAGCTGTTTTTT. Encoded protein: CASSFGPRRGELFF.

This clonotype was detected ten times or more. The chain carries TRBV28 and TRBJ1-1; D remains unclear. The length of the CDR3 is 13 residues. V shed 5 bases and J shed 4 bases, with 11 bases lying between them. The germline CDR1 and CDR2 sequences are MDHEN and SYDVKM. CDR3 nucleotide sequence: TGTGCCAGCAGTCCCTCTAAAAGCACTGAAGCTTTCTTT. Its translation is CASSPSKSTEAFF.

As regards this clonotype: The CDR3 carries no conserved terminal phenylalanine or tryptophan, so it likely arises from a read error. The chain recombines TRBV5-1 with TRBJ1-2; D remains ambiguous. V gave up 0 bases and J gave up 6 bases, with 12 bases separating them. Looked up from germline, CDR1 is SGHRS and CDR2 is YFSETQ. This CDR3 is built from 14 residues. Here the CDR3 reads CASSLDSGSDGYTL. CDR3 coding DNA: TGCGCCAGCAGCTTGGATTCGGGATCGGATGGCTACACCTTA.

This chain connects TRBV5-6 to TRBJ2-1; 8 nucleotides agree with TRBD2. The ends lost 4 bases at V and 7 bases at J; junction bases unmatched: 10. This CDR3 spans 15 amino acids. CDR1 and CDR2 from the germline V gene are SGHDT and YYEEEE. For the CDR3, the DNA is TGTGCCAGCAGCCCAATCAGCGGGAGATCGAATGAGCAGTTCTTC. As protein: CASSPISGRSNEQFF.

As for this clonotype: Given a much more abundant clone one base away, this may be a read error. In nucleotides, the CDR3 is TGTGCCACACAAACCTACTCGGGACAGCCAGGAAACATCATATATTTT. Amino acid sequence: CATQTYSGQPGNIIYF. J is TRBJ1-3 and V is TRBV3-1; 7 bases match TRBD1. The CDR3 is made up of 16 amino acids. Germline CDR1 is LGHDT and CDR2 is YNNKEL (reference sequence). Drawing the rest from reference TRBV3-1 and TRBJ1-3, the complete variable domain is DTAVSQTPKYLVTQMGNDKSIKCEQNLGHDTMYWYKQDSKKFLKIMFSYNNKELIINETVPNRFSPKSPDKAHLNLHINSLELGDSAVYFCATQTYSGQPGNIIYFGEGSWLTVV.

This clonotype turned up a few times. The V gene is TRBV4-1, the J gene TRBJ2-1; a weak D match, TRBD2 (6 bases). The V end was cut by 4 bases, the J end by 0 bases, with 13 bases between. From germline, CDR1 is MGHRA and CDR2 YSYEKL. This CDR3 spans 16 amino acids. In DNA, the CDR3 is TGCGCCAGCAGCCGATCCGGGACTGGCTCCTACAATGAGCAGTTCTTC. Protein product: CASSRSGTGSYNEQFF.

A remark on this clonotype: The junction does not match germline at one end; this may be a read error. The J gene is TRBJ2-7, the V gene TRBV10-3, with TRBD1 matching over 9 bases. This CDR3 comprises 15 residues. CDR1 is ENHRY and CDR2 is SYGVKD in the germline V gene. CDR3 bases: TGTGCCATCAGCTACCCGGGACAGGGTATCAACGAGCATTACTTC. It specifies CAISYPGQGINEHYF.

The chain uses TRBV11-2 and TRBJ2-3; 9 bases are shared with TRBD2. This CDR3 is 18 amino acids long. The germline V gene encodes CDR1 SGHAT and CDR2 FQNNGV. With 3 bases clipped from V and 3 bases from J, the junction kept 13 bases outside the gene matches. The CDR3 reads CASSFRLAGSGVTDTQYF. The CDR3 DNA follows: TGTGCCAGCAGCTTTCGGCTAGCGGGATCGGGTGTGACAGATACGCAGTATTTT.

With regard to this clonotype: Its ends do not fully match the called genes, so a read error is possible. The rearrangement links TRBV4-2 to TRBJ1-6; D may be TRBD1 (5 bases). The CDR3 runs to 15 residues. Germline values: CDR1 LGHNA, CDR2 YNFKEQ. DNA for the CDR3: TGTGCCATCAGCCAAGAACGTGGGGGGAATTCACCCCTCCACTTT. Protein product: CAISQERGGNSPLHF.

This chain uses TRBV2 with TRBJ2-7; 8 bases match TRBD2. The germline CDR1 and CDR2 sequences are SNHLY and FYNNEI. The CDR3 sequence is 13 residues long. Trimming removed 8 bases from V and 3 bases from J; junction bases left unmatched: 6. CDR3 protein: CASGREGGYEQYF. DNA of the CDR3: TGTGCCAGCGGTCGGGAGGGCGGCTACGAGCAGTACTTC.

This sequence joins TRBV9 and TRBJ2-1; 7 bases are a match to TRBD2. CDR3 length: 15 residues. The V and J ends lost 6 bases and 3 bases, in that order; junction bases with no gene match: 9. Germline lookup yields CDR1 SGDLS and CDR2 YYNGEE. The CDR3 DNA reads as TGTGCCAGCACCCGGGGGGTGACTGTCTACAATGAGCAGTTCTTC. Protein product: CASTRGVTVYNEQFF.

On this clonotype: Being one base from a much bigger clone, this may be a read error. This CDR3 reads CASSYRDKQYF. The CDR3 region has the DNA TGTGCCAGCAGTTATCGAGATAAGCAGTATTTT. The chain recombines TRBV12-3 or TRBV12-4 with TRBJ2-3, with D unresolved. The CDR3 has 11 residues.

This clonotype has a single count. A much larger clone differs from this one at a single base, so this may be a read error. As DNA, the CDR3 is TGCGCCAGCAGCTTGGTACTAGAGGGAGTAGATGAGCAGTTCTTC. Its protein is CASSLVLEGVDEQFF. This chain joins TRBV5-1 and TRBJ2-1; D is possibly TRBD2 (5 bases). Germline V gives CDR1 SGHRS, CDR2 YFSETQ. This CDR3 region has 15 residues. V was shortened by 0 bases and J by 8 bases, with 15 bases between the two germline ends. Together with reference TRBV5-1 and TRBJ2-1, the CDR3 gives the full variable domain: KAGVTQTPRYLIKTRGQQVTLSCSPISGHRSVSWYQQTPGQGLQFLFEYFSETQRNKGNFPGRFSGRQFSNSRSEMNVSTLELGDSALYLCASSLVLEGVDEQFFGPGTRLTVL.

The gene calls are TRBV18 and TRBJ2-1, with a weak D call TRBD1 (5 bases). This CDR3 region has 14 residues. Germline V gene lookup returns CDR1 KGHSH and CDR2 LQKENI. V was cut by 4 bases and J by 3 bases, with 10 bases left in between. The CDR3 coding sequence is TGTGCCAGCTCACTTACGACAGACTACAATGAGCAGTTCTTC. This codes for CASSLTTDYNEQFF.

This clonotype was found many times. This CDR3 is CATSPRTGNYEQYF. For the CDR3, the DNA is TGTGCCACCAGCCCAAGGACAGGGAACTACGAGCAGTACTTC. This rearrangement joins TRBV15 to TRBJ2-7, with 8 bases lining up with TRBD1. V was pared by 5 bases and J by 3 bases, with 6 bases of the junction left unmatched. The CDR3 loop spans 14 amino acids. Germline-derived CDR1 and CDR2 are LNHNV and YYDKDF (reference sequence).